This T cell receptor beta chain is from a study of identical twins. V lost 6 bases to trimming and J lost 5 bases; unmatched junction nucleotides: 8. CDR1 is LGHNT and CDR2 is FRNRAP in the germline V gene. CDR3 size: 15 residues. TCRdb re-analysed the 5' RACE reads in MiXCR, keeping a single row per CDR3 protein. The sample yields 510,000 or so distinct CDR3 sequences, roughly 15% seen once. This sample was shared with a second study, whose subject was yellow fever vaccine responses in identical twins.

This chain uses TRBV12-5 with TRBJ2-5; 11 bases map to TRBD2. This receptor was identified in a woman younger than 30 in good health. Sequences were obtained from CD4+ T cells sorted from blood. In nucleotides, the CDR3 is TGTGCTAGTGGCTTTAGCGGGGGGGCCCAGGAGACCCAGTACTTC. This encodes CASGFSGGAQETQYF.